This is a list of T cell receptor beta chains from one sample in a study of cytomegalovirus exposure and HLA in healthy donors. The method was immunoSEQ multiplex PCR; TCRdb's version includes in-frame clones alone and lacks a portion of them. The sample holds about 73,000 clones, about 95% seen once. Sequencing was performed on PBMCs. The receptors were gathered from a man aged 18 to 30 in good health and CMV-seronegative. The CDR3 runs from the conserved cysteine through the conserved F or W. Fields, in order: clone size, V gene, J gene, D gene, CDR3 protein, CDR3 DNA. D genes are given only for firm matches. Only part of the rows carry a size: once, few, many, or a class if the clone is expanded.

clone_size: .
v_call: TRBV18
j_call: TRBJ1-1
d_call: .
cdr3_aa: CASSPPPGEAFF
cdr3_nt: TGTGCCAGCTCACCACCCCCGGGTGAAGCTTTCTTT

clone_size: .
v_call: TRBV15
j_call: TRBJ2-7
d_call: .
cdr3_aa: CATSRERVGYEQYF
cdr3_nt: TGTGCCACCAGCAGAGAGAGGGTGGGCTACGAGCAGTACTTC

clone_size: .
v_call: TRBV10-3
j_call: TRBJ2-5
d_call: .
cdr3_aa: CAISTGVHSGGATETQYF
cdr3_nt: TGTGCCATCAGTACCGGCGTCCATAGCGGTGGGGCAACAGAGACCCAGTACTTC

clone_size: .
v_call: TRBV6-5
j_call: TRBJ2-3
d_call: TRBD1
cdr3_aa: CASSPLGTGTQYF
cdr3_nt: TGTGCCAGCAGTCCCCTGGGGACAGGTACGCAGTATTTT

clone_size: .
v_call: TRBV5-4
j_call: TRBJ1-4
d_call: TRBD1
cdr3_aa: CASSLGQVNEKLFF
cdr3_nt: TGTGCCAGCAGCCTGGGACAGGTGAATGAAAAACTGTTTTTT

clone_size: .
v_call: TRBV9
j_call: TRBJ1-1
d_call: TRBD1
cdr3_aa: CASSVDDRVMNTEAFF
cdr3_nt: TGTGCCAGCAGCGTAGATGACAGGGTTATGAACACTGAAGCTTTCTTT

clone_size: .
v_call: TRBV27
j_call: TRBJ1-4
d_call: .
cdr3_aa: CASSLGGVNEKLFF
cdr3_nt: TGTGCCAGCAGTTTGGGGGGGGTTAATGAAAAACTGTTTTTT

clone_size: .
v_call: TRBV18
j_call: TRBJ1-3
d_call: .
cdr3_aa: CASSPAGASGNTIYF
cdr3_nt: TGTGCCAGCTCACCGGCAGGCGCCTCTGGAAACACCATATATTTT

clone_size: .
v_call: TRBV11-3
j_call: TRBJ2-7
d_call: .
cdr3_aa: CASSFAGSDYEQYF
cdr3_nt: TGTGCCAGCAGCTTCGCGGGGTCCGACTACGAGCAGTACTTC

clone_size: .
v_call: TRBV6-4
j_call: TRBJ2-1
d_call: .
cdr3_aa: CASSERPGDEQFF
cdr3_nt: TGTGCCAGCAGTGAGAGGCCAGGGGATGAGCAGTTCTTC

clone_size: once
v_call: TRBV7-6
j_call: TRBJ1-2
d_call: TRBD1
cdr3_aa: CASSLTLGTGPSGNYGYTF
cdr3_nt: TGTGCCAGCAGCTTAACATTAGGGACAGGGCCTTCTGGTAACTATGGCTACACCTTC

clone_size: .
v_call: TRBV6-6
j_call: TRBJ1-1
d_call: .
cdr3_aa: CASSRTERDGEAFF
cdr3_nt: TGTGCCAGCAGTCGCACCGAGAGGGATGGTGAAGCTTTCTTT

clone_size: once
v_call: TRBV7-9
j_call: TRBJ2-2
d_call: .
cdr3_aa: CASSFQGAAGELFF
cdr3_nt: TGTGCCAGCAGCTTTCAAGGGGCGGCCGGGGAGCTGTTTTTT

clone_size: once
v_call: TRBV7-2
j_call: TRBJ2-5
d_call: .
cdr3_aa: CASSSSGKGETQYF
cdr3_nt: TGTGCCAGCAGCTCATCGGGGAAGGGTGAGACCCAGTACTTC

clone_size: .
v_call: TRBV27
j_call: TRBJ1-5
d_call: TRBD1
cdr3_aa: CASSPDRATQPQHF
cdr3_nt: TGTGCCAGCAGCCCCGACAGGGCTACCCAGCCCCAGCATTTT

clone_size: .
v_call: TRBV4-3
j_call: TRBJ1-1
d_call: .
cdr3_aa: CASSHIGHINTEAFF
cdr3_nt: TGCGCCAGCAGCCATATCGGACATATCAACACTGAAGCTTTCTTT

clone_size: once
v_call: TRBV29-1
j_call: TRBJ1-2
d_call: .
cdr3_aa: CSVDGGSGYTF
cdr3_nt: TGCAGCGTTGATGGGGGGTCTGGCTACACCTTC

clone_size: .
v_call: TRBV19
j_call: TRBJ1-2
d_call: .
cdr3_aa: CATSIPTYYGYTF
cdr3_nt: TGTGCCACCTCAATCCCAACTTACTATGGCTACACCTTC

clone_size: .
v_call: TRBV19
j_call: TRBJ2-7
d_call: TRBD2
cdr3_aa: CASSIGLAGYEQYF
cdr3_nt: TGTGCCAGTAGTATCGGACTAGCGGGCTACGAGCAGTACTTC

clone_size: .
v_call: TRBV2
j_call: TRBJ1-4
d_call: .
cdr3_aa: CASSGDSGGLGLFF
cdr3_nt: TGTGCCAGCAGTGGGGACTCCGGGGGGCTAGGACTGTTTTTT

clone_size: .
v_call: TRBV15
j_call: TRBJ2-1
d_call: .
cdr3_aa: CATSRGSSSYNEQFF
cdr3_nt: TGTGCCACCAGCAGAGGGTCGAGCTCCTACAATGAGCAGTTCTTC